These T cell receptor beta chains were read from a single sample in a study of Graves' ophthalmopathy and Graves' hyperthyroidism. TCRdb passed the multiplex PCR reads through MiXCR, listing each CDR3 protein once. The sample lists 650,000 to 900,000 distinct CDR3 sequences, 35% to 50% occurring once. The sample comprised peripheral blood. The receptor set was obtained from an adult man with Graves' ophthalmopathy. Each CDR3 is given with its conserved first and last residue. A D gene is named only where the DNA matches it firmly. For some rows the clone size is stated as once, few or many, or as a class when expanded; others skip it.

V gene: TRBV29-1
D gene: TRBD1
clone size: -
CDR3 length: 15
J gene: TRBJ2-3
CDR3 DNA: TGCAGCGTTGACAGGGACAGCCGAAGCACAGATACGCAGTATTTT
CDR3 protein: CSVDRDSRSTDTQYF

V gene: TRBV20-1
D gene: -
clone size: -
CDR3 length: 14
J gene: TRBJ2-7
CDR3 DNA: TGCAGTGCTGGTCCTTCCAGCGGGTGGTACGAGCAGTACTTC
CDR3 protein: CSAGPSSGWYEQYF

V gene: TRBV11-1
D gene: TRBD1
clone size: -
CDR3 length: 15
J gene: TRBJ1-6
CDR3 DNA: TGTGCCAGCACCGGGGTGGGACAGGGCAGTTCACCCCTCCACTTT
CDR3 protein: CASTGVGQGSSPLHF

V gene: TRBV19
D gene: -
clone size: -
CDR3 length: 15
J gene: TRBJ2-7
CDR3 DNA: TGTGCCAGTAGTCCCTCGGGACACCTGACCTACGAGCAGTACTTC
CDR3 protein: CASSPSGHLTYEQYF

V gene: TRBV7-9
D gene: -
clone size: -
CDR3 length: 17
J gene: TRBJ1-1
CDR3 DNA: TGTGCCAGCAGCTTAAATGAGGGCGGCGGCAGGGACACTGAAGCTTTCTTT
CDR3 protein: CASSLNEGGGRDTEAFF

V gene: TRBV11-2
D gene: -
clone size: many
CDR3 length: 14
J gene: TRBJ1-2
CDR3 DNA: TGTGCCAGCAGTTCCGGGACACACAACTATGGCTACACCTTC
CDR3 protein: CASSSGTHNYGYTF

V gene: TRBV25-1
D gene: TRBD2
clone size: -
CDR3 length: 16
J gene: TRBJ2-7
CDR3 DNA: TGTGCCAGCAGTTCCCCGAGTAGCGGGAGTGTATACGAGCAGTACTTC
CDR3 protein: CASSSPSSGSVYEQYF

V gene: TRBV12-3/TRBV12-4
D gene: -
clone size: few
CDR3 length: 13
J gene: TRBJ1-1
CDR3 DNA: TGTGCCAGCAGTTTAGCCAGGGACTCTGAAGCTTTCTTT
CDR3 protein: CASSLARDSEAFF

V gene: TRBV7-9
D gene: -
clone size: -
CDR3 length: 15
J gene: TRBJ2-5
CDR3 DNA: TGCGCCAGCAGCCAAGATCGAAACAGGGTGGAGACCCAGTACTTC
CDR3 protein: CASSQDRNRVETQYF

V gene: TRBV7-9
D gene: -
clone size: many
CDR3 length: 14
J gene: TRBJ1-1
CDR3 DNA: TGTGCCAGCAGCCCAGATGGCGGGAACACTGAAGCTTTCTTT
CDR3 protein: CASSPDGGNTEAFF

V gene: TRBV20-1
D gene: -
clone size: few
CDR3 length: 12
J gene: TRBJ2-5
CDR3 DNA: TGCAGTGCTAGGTTTCCAGGAGAGACCCAGTACTTC
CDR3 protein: CSARFPGETQYF

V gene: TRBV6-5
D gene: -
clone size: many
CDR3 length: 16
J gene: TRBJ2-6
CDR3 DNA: TGTGCCAGCAGTTACTCGATGGCCTCTGGGGCCAACGTCCTGACTTTC
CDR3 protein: CASSYSMASGANVLTF

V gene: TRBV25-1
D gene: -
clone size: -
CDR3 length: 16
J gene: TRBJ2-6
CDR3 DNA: TGTGCCAGCAGTGATGGAGTTGGAGCTGGGGCCAACGTCCTGACTTTC
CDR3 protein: CASSDGVGAGANVLTF

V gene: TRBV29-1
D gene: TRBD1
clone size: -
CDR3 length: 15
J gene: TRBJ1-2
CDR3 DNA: TGCAGCGTGGGCCTGGACAGGGACGGAAACTATGGCTACACCTTC
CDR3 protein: CSVGLDRDGNYGYTF

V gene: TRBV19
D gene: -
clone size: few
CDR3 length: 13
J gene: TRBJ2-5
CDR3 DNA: TGTGCCAGTGGGACACAGGGTACCGAGACCCAGTACTTC
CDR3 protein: CASGTQGTETQYF

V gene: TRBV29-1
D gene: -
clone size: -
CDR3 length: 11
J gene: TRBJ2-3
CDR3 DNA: TGCAGCGTTGAACGGAAGGATACGCAGTATTTT
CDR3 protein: CSVERKDTQYF

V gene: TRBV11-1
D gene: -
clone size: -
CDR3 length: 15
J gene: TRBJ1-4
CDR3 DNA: TGTGCCAGCAGCCGGAGGGGACTGACTAATGAAAAACTGTTTTTT
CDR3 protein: CASSRRGLTNEKLFF

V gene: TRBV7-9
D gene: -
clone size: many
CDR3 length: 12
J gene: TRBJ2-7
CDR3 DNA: TGTGCCAGCAGCGCGATCTCCTACGAGCAGTACTTC
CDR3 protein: CASSAISYEQYF

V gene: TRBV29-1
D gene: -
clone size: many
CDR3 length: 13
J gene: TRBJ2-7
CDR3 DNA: TGCAGCGTTGAAGGGGGACAAACCTACGAGCAGTACTTC
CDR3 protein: CSVEGGQTYEQYF

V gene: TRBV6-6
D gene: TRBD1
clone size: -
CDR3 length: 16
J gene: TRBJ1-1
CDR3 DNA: TGTGCCAGCAGTTTTGCCCCCTCAACAGGGGACACTGAAGCTTTCTTT
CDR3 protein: CASSFAPSTGDTEAFF

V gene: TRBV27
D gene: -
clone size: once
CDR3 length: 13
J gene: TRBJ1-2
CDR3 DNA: TGTGCCAGCAGTTTATCCAATTATGAAGGCTACACCTTC
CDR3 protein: CASSLSNYEGYTF

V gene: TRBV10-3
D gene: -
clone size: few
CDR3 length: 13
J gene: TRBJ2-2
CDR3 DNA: TGTGCCATCAGTGCTCAGAACACCGGGGAGCTGTTTTTT
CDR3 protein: CAISAQNTGELFF